The T cell receptor (beta chain) described here comes from a study of T-cell reconstitution after alpha-beta-depleted transplantation in children. Notes on the study in general: Approximately two months post-transplant, alpha-beta T cells reportedly originated from several hundred expanded graft clones. Elevated TCRbeta diversity at day 60 was traced, in some patients, to surviving recipient T cells and thymic progenitors.

This clonotype was counted between two and nine times. Its target is not known. This CDR3 comprises 15 residues. Deletions cut 0 bases from V and 1 base from J, with 10 bases between. Germline V gene sequence: CDR1 SGDLS, CDR2 YYNGEE. The TCRbeta library incorporated unique molecular identifiers. TCRdb analysed the PCR reads with MiXCR anew, one entry per CDR3 protein. Among approximately 1,000,000 distinct CDR3 sequences listed, 25% to 30% were seen once. Here the sequenced sample was PBMCs, mostly from graft donor cells, taken 360 days after TCRalphabeta/CD19-depleted stem cell transplant. This TCR came from a boy under three years old who had a stem cell transplant for SCID, so the T cells may come from the graft donor. V usage is TRBV9 and J usage is TRBJ2-5; D gene uncertain. The CDR3: CASSVGRKSQETQYF. DNA of the CDR3: TGTGCCAGCAGCGTAGGGCGGAAATCCCAAGAGACCCAGTACTTC.